This T cell receptor beta chain originates from a study of blood T cell repertoires in COVID-19 (TCRdb year 2020). For the study in its entirety: Collaborator samples came from the United States, Italy and Spain and covered acute and convalescent phases of COVID-19. The repertoires were released in a freely available public database meant as a resource for research on the immune response to SARS-CoV-2. Where available, HLA class I and class II types were obtained from metadata supplied by the sample provider rather than from assay-based typing. The prospective study material was composed of cDNA or gDNA derived from T cells, B-cell-depleted T cells, or PBMCs. The dataset comprised deeply sampled blood TCRbeta repertoires from subjects exposed to, actively infected with, or recovered from COVID-19. Sample metadata almost always included a de-identified subject ID, COVID-19 status, age in years and sex. Samples were obtained from the ongoing ImmuneRACE study (first 160 participants) and from about 1,300 subjects provided by 6 global collaborators.

Participants in the prospective study were enrolled through a virtual design, were aged about 18 to 100 years, and lived in about 25 United States geographic areas. In the prospective study, cohorts were assigned on the basis of participant-reported clinical history obtained from a screening survey and a study questionnaire. Recovered participants in ImmuneRACE Cohort 3 were defined as having two consecutive negative NP/OP PCR tests, clearance from a healthcare professional, or resolution of symptoms. In the prospective study, whole blood, serum and a nasopharyngeal or oropharyngeal swab were collected from each participant by mobile phlebotomists. Additional blood draws and questionnaires over an approximately two-month period could optionally be provided by prospective study participants. Blood samples from the prospective study were shipped frozen or at room temperature prior to DNA extraction.

Concerning this clone itself: The target of this receptor is not known. No base quality information exists; no much larger clone differs at one position.

The investigation overall reported the following: The quantity of clinical and demographic metadata differed by source and by participant and was supplied without curation.

Reading from cysteine to phenylalanine, the CDR3 counts 16 amino acids. The kept DNA is CDR3 alone, 48 bases in frame from the first base. Taken from the germline V gene (reference sequence), the CDR1 and CDR2 loops are MNHEY and SMNVEV. Unmatched junction bases come to 9, with V trimmed by 5 bases and J by 5 bases. TCRbeta CDR3 regions were amplified from genomic DNA using the immunoSEQ Assay, a bias-controlled multiplex PCR. In the source study's methods: Nucleated cell counts per sample were estimated from amplification of reference gene primers within the assay. To quantify the absolute abundance of each unique TCRbeta CDR3 rearrangement, sequence reads were collapsed and filtered. Productive Simpson clonality was computed per sample as the square root of Simpson's diversity index over productive rearrangements. Drawn from immuneACCESS, this table holds only the in-frame rearrangements with V and J called that TCRdb kept. Clones are partly lost; checked studies trace under half to an unresolved V gene and leave the rest unexplained. V, J and clone size derive from that table, while D and trimming were established from the DNA sequence. Across this sample there are 300,000 to 450,000 clones, with about 90% seen only once. Approximately 0.99% of the sample comes from the top ten.

The specimen sequenced was PBMCs or T cells enriched from blood (not recorded which). This TCR was sampled from a woman under 40 who had recovered from COVID-19. The receptor chain draws on TRBV27 and TRBJ1-2; 12 junctional bases match TRBD1. CDR3 protein: CASSQRGTGGAYGYTF. The sequenced DNA: TGTGCCAGCAGTCAGAGAGGGACAGGGGGCGCGTATGGCTACACCTTC.